This T cell receptor (delta chain) was recorded in a study of γδ T cells in repeated Plasmodium falciparum infection. TCRdb processed the multiplex PCR reads again with the CATT caller. This repertoire shows 75,000 to 100,000 delta-chain clones, over 1.1% found once; its top ten account for under 10%. Findings of the study overall: Over time and infection, Vgamma9/Vdelta2+ repertoires remained highly stable and polyclonal. Waves of new clonotype selection appeared after repeated controlled infections in Vdelta2-negative, largely Vdelta1+, gammadelta T cells.

Germline CDR1 GEAIGNYY, CDR2 EKD. The CDR3 is made up of 23 amino acids. Remarks on this clone: Its antigen remains unknown. TCRdb has a much larger clone's protein, which differs at residue 3 from the translation of this DNA, likely because of a read error; what is shown is the protein translated from the DNA.

Gammadelta T cells were flow-sorted from PBMC into Vgamma9/Vdelta2+ and Vdelta2-negative populations for bulk analysis. The chain combines TRDV2 with TRDJ1; 8 nucleotides align to TRDD3. The J gene was not available in TCRdb and was assigned here by matching the DNA to germline segments. This TCR came from a pool of human donors (malaria-infected and uninfected, not separated). Sequenced: gamma-delta T cells from blood. The CDR3 reads CARDRVLDHSATGGSLLFDKLIF. The CDR3 region has the DNA TGTGCCCGTGACCGAGTACTGGATCATTCCGCAACTGGGGGTTCTCTCCTGTTCGATAAACTCATCTTT.